The TCR beta chain under discussion was sequenced for a study of blood T cell repertoires in COVID-19. Across the whole study: Acute-phase and convalescent COVID-19 samples originated in the United States, Italy and Spain. T cells, B-cell-depleted T cells, or PBMCs supplied cDNA or gDNA.

Original analysis: Amplified reference gene primers provided the basis for estimating nucleated cell counts. Data came from immunoSEQ multiplex PCR; TCRdb stores just in-frame clones and leaves some out. V and J calls and clone size are copied from that table; D and trimming were computed from the DNA. This sample yields 230,000 or so clones, of which 80% to 90% are seen a single time; roughly 1.4% belongs to the top ten. The CDR3 has 16 residues. CDR1 is MDHEN and CDR2 is SYDVKM in the germline V gene. With V trimmed by 4 bases and J by 4 bases, 8 bases remained unmatched. Sequencing was performed on peripheral blood. The source is a woman aged 40 to 55 who had recovered from COVID-19. The V and J genes are TRBV28 and TRBJ2-1; 9 bases fit TRBD1. CDR3 residues: CASSSQQGAPYNEQFF. CDR3 sequence (DNA): TGTGCCAGCAGTTCCCAACAGGGGGCCCCTTACAATGAGCAGTTCTTC.